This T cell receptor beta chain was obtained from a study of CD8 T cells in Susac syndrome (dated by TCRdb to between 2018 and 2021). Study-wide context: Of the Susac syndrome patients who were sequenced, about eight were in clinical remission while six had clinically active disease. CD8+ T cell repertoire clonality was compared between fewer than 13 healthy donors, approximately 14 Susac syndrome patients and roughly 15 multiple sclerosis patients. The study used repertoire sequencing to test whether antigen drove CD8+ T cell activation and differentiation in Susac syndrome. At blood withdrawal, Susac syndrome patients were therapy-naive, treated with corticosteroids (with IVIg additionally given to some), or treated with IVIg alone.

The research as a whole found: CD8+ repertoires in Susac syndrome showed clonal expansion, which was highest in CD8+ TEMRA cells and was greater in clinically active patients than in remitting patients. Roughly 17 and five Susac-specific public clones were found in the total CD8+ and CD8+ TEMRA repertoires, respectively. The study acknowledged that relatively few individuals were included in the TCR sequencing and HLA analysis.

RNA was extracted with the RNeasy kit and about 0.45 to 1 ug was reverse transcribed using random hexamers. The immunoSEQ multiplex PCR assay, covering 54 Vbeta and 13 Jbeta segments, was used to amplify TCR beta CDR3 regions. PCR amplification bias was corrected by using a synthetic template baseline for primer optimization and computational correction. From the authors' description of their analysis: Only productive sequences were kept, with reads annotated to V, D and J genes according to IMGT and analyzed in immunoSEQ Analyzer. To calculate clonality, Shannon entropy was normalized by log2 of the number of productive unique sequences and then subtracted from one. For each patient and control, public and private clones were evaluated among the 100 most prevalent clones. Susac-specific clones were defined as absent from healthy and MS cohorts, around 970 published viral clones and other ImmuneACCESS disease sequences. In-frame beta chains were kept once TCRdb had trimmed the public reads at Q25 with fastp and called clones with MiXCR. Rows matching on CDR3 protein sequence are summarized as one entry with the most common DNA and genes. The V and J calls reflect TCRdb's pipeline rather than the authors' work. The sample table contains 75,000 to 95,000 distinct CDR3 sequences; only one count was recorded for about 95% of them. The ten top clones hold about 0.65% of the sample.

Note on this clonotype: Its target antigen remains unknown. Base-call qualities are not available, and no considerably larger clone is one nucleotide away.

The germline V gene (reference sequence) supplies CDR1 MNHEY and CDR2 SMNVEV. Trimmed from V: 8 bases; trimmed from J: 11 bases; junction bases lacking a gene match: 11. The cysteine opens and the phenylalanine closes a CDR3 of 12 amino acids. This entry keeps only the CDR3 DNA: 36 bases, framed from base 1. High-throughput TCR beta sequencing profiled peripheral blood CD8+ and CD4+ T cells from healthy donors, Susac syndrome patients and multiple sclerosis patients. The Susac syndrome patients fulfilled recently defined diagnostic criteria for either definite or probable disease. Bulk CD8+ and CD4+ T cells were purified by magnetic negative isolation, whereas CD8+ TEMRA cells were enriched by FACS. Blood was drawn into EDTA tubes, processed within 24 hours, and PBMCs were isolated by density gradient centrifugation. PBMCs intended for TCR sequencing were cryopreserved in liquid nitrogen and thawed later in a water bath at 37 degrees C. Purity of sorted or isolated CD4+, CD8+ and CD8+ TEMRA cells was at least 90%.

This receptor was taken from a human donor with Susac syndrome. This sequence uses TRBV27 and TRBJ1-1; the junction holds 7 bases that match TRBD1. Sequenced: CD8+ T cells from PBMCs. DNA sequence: TGTGCCAGCTCGGAGTGGGACAGACCTGCTTTCTTT. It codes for CASSEWDRPAFF.